This entry concerns a single T cell receptor (beta chain). Its antigen is not known. The sample is drawn from a study of cytomegalovirus exposure and HLA in healthy donors. Use of 60 Vbeta and 13 Jbeta primers characterized the PCR. Generated by immunoSEQ multiplex PCR, the TCRdb table keeps only in-frame clones and is missing some. The data hold under 200,000 clones, with 79% observed a single time. Germline values: CDR1 SGHKS, CDR2 YYEKEE (reference sequence). There are 14 residues in the CDR3. The ends were cut back, 0 bases at V and 6 bases at J, with 7 bases in the middle. Notes on the study in general: Altogether, about 160 TCR beta chains were recorded as cytomegalovirus-associated. The classifier, whose performance was assessed in both the original and validation cohorts, reportedly diagnosed cytomegalovirus status with high specificity and sensitivity.

This chain connects TRBV5-5 to TRBJ1-6; weak D call: TRBD1 (5 bases). The TCR was taken from a woman in her 50s in good health and CMV-seronegative. The sample was PBMCs. CDR3 sequence (DNA): TGTGCCAGCAGCTTGGACGGGGGTAATTCACCCCTCCACTTT. It translates to CASSLDGGNSPLHF.